This T cell receptor beta chain emerged from a study of T cell responses to AZD1222 COVID-19 vaccine. Overall study: Doses given second, at about 4 or about 12 weeks, were pooled. General study points: Spike-specific TCR breadth rose after two AZD1222 doses, and depth rose as well. In a largely white British group with more females than males, clonal diversity was possibly underestimated.

With respect to this clone: Its antigen remains unidentified.

Sequenced by immunoSEQ multiplex PCR; TCRdb stores in-frame clones only, minus some. The table shows roughly 28,000 clones, with 89% occurring only once. The material was peripheral blood, obtained on day 0 of AZD1222 vaccination. The clonotype was recovered from an adult in good health.

The CDR3 DNA is TGTGCCAGCAGCGTATCAGCGTACAAAGGCCAAGAGACCCAGTACTTC. Amino acid sequence: CASSVSAYKGQETQYF. The chain recombines TRBV9 with TRBJ2-5; D gene uncertain. The V and J ends lost 1 base and 1 base respectively, with 14 bases between them. Germline lookup yields CDR1 SGDLS and CDR2 YYNGEE. CDR3 length: 16 residues.